A single sample gave rise to the 8 T cell receptor beta chains below, sequenced in a study of blood T cell repertoires in COVID-19. The method was immunoSEQ multiplex PCR; TCRdb's version includes in-frame clones alone and lacks a portion of them. The data contain some 7,000 clones, about 88% of them singletons. Sequenced sample: peripheral blood. These receptors were obtained from a human donor in a cohort sampled during active COVID-19.

This chain uses TRBV15 with TRBJ1-2; D unresolved. The V gene's germline CDR1 is LNHNV and CDR2 YYDKDF (reference sequence). This CDR3 region has 14 residues. V was pared by 0 bases and J by 7 bases, with 12 bases between. CDR3 loop: CATSRDPRGFGYTF. CDR3 sequence (DNA): TGTGCCACCAGCAGAGATCCGCGGGGATTTGGCTACACCTTC. The entire variable domain, with the rest obtained from reference TRBV15 and TRBJ1-2, is as follows: DAMVIQNPRYQVTQFGKPVTLSCSQTLNHNVMYWYQQKSSQAPKLLFHYYDKDFNNEADTPDNFQSRRPNTSFCFLDIRSPGLGDTAMYLCATSRDPRGFGYTFGSGTRLTVV.

The gene calls are TRBV12-3 or TRBV12-4 and TRBJ1-1; D is perhaps TRBD1 (5 bases). The germline V and J ends were trimmed by 3 bases and 4 bases, with 9 bases remaining between them. The CDR3 covers 13 residues. CDR3 DNA: TGTGCCAGCAGTTTGGGGGGTGGCACTGAAGCTTTCTTT. Amino acid sequence: CASSLGGGTEAFF.

The gene calls are TRBV6-5 and TRBJ2-3; 7 bases match TRBD1. Germline V CDR1 and CDR2: MNHEY, SVGAGI. With 10 bases clipped from V and 6 bases from J, the junction kept 13 bases outside the gene matches. The CDR3 contains 14 residues. CDR3 region: CATQRGQGVDTQYF. The CDR3 DNA reads TGTGCCACCCAAAGGGGGCAGGGAGTCGATACGCAGTATTTT.

The V and J genes are TRBV7-9 and TRBJ2-1; possible D gene TRBD2, 5 bases. The CDR3 covers 15 residues. V was cut by 5 bases and J by 6 bases, with 17 bases left in between. Germline CDR1 is SEHNR and CDR2 is FQNEAQ (reference sequence). The CDR3 is CASSNSGRSGNEQFF. The CDR3 DNA reads TGTGCCAGCAGCAACAGCGGCAGGTCAGGCAATGAGCAGTTCTTC.

The chain is built from TRBV7-2 and TRBJ1-5, with D hard to call. V lost 2 bases, J lost 6 bases, and 11 bases lay in between. Per the germline V gene, CDR1 is SGHTA and CDR2 is FQGNSA. CDR3 size: 14 residues. The CDR3 nucleotides are TGTGCCAGCAGCTTAAGGCCGGCGGGTCAGCCCCAGCATTTT. Translated: CASSLRPAGQPQHF.

For the CDR3, the DNA is TGTGCCAGCAGAACGGGACAGGGTTCCTACGAGCAGTACTTC. Protein sequence: CASRTGQGSYEQYF. V and J are TRBV6-5 and TRBJ2-7; 9 bases align to TRBD1. With V trimmed by 6 bases and J by 1 base, 4 bases remained unmatched. The CDR3 consists of 14 residues. Germline CDR1 is MNHEY and CDR2 is SVGAGI.

This clone appeared once. The chain has TRBV7-6 and TRBJ1-4; no clear D. Trimming took off 0 bases at V and 12 bases at J, with 11 bases between the two ends. Looked up from germline, CDR1 is SGHVS and CDR2 is FNYEAQ. The CDR3 consists of 13 residues. Here the CDR3 DNA reads TGTGCCAGCAGCTTAGCGATGGGGAGAGAACTGTTTTTT. It specifies CASSLAMGRELFF. The full variable domain, rest sourced from reference TRBV7-6 and TRBJ1-4, is GAGVSQSPRYKVTKRGQDVALRCDPISGHVSLYWYRQALGQGPEFLTYFNYEAQQDKSGLPNDRFSAERPEGSISTLTIQRTEQRDSAMYRCASSLAMGRELFFGSGTQLSVL.

This clone was observed a handful of times. This chain links TRBV11-2 with TRBJ2-7; D is possibly TRBD2 (6 bases). CDR3 length: 17 amino acids. V gave up 5 bases and J gave up 7 bases, with 27 bases separating them. Germline loops: CDR1 SGHAT, CDR2 FQNNGV. In DNA, the CDR3 is TGTGCCAGCAGCCCCCTAAGAGGACTGGGCCGGAGGGGTGAGCAGTACTTC. Amino acid sequence: CASSPLRGLGRRGEQYF.